Following are 11 T cell receptor beta chains from one sample sequenced in a study of neurological immune-mediated disorders (dated by TCRdb to between 2017 and 2020). Libraries were built with 5' RACE. Reads for this sample came from an Illumina HiSeq 2500. TCRdb reprocessed the public reads (quality trimming at Q25 with fastp, clone calling with MiXCR) and kept in-frame beta chains. When rows share a CDR3 protein, they turn into one entry using the most common DNA and genes. In all, the sample holds 35,000 to 50,000 distinct CDR3 sequences, and roughly 2.5% of those were seen once. 2% to 2.5% of the sample rests with the top ten. Sequenced material: PBMCs. Receptors were obtained from a man between 45 and 60 years old with multiple sclerosis.

Ten or more counts support this clonotype. The rearrangement joins TRBV24-1 to TRBJ2-2; the D is unclear. V lost 0 bases, J lost 6 bases, and 13 bases lay in between. The CDR3 runs 16 residues. The germline CDR1 and CDR2 sequences are KGHDR and SFDVKD. The CDR3 reads CATSDLGSFGSGELFF. For the CDR3, the DNA is TGTGCCACCAGTGATTTGGGTAGCTTCGGTTCCGGGGAGCTGTTTTTT.

At least ten counts were recorded for this clonotype. The chain employs TRBV4-3 and TRBJ2-7; D possibly corresponds to TRBD1 (5 bases). V lost 1 base and J lost 5, with 15 bases in between. This CDR3 comprises 15 residues. Germline loops: CDR1 LGHNA, CDR2 YSLEER. This CDR3 reads CASSQGTPPRDEQYF. The CDR3 nucleotides are TGCGCCAGCAGCCAAGGGACACCTCCTCGGGACGAGCAGTACTTC.

Many counts were recorded for this clonotype. The rearrangement uses TRBV20-1 and TRBJ1-2; 9 positions match TRBD1. This CDR3 is built from 14 residues. Germline V lookup: CDR1 DFQATT, CDR2 SNEGSKA (reference sequence). J gave up 7 bases and V 6 bases, and 12 bases lay outside the gene matches. CDR3 nucleotides: TGCAGTGCGTTCGACCGGGACAGGGAATCTGGCTACACCTTC. Its translation: CSAFDRDRESGYTF.

This clonotype was recorded at least ten times. V is TRBV5-1 and J is TRBJ1-1; a weak D match, TRBD1 (5 bases). This CDR3 comprises 13 residues. CDR1 SGHRS and CDR2 YFSETQ come from the germline V gene. V lost 4 bases and J lost 3, with 10 bases in between. CDR3 DNA sequence: TGCGCCAGCAGCCGTACAGGAGACACTGAAGCTTTCTTT. Protein: CASSRTGDTEAFF.

This clonotype is judged medium-sized. V is TRBV12-3 or TRBV12-4 and J is TRBJ2-2; maybe TRBD2 (5 bases). Trimming cost V 6 bases and J 1 base, with 6 bases left between them. This CDR3 has 13 amino acids. CDR3 region: CASSGLNTGELFF. CDR3 in DNA: TGTGCCAGCAGCGGACTGAACACCGGGGAGCTGTTTTTT.

This clonotype was observed at least ten times. V usage is TRBV5-1 and J usage is TRBJ2-3; D perhaps matches TRBD2 (6 bases). The CDR3 consists of 15 residues. The V end was cut by 3 bases, the J end by 2 bases, with 13 bases between. CDR1 is SGHRS and CDR2 is YFSETQ in the germline V gene. The CDR3 DNA follows: TGCGCCAGCAGCTCCGCGGGACTCAACACAGATACGCAGTATTTT. Its translation: CASSSAGLNTDTQYF.

This clonotype was seen repeatedly, ten times or more. The chain recombines TRBV6-2 or TRBV6-3 with TRBJ1-2; unclear D gene. Deletions cut 2 bases from V and 5 bases from J, with 6 bases between. This CDR3 has 12 residues. Germline CDR1 MNHEY, CDR2 SVGEGT. The DNA for the CDR3 is TGTGCCAGCAGTTACGGTCCGTATGGCTACACCTTC. As protein: CASSYGPYGYTF.

In this sample, this clonotype turned up many times. The chain joins TRBV5-1 to TRBJ2-7; D unresolved. The CDR3 covers 12 residues. The germline CDR1 and CDR2 sequences are SGHRS and YFSETQ. V was shortened by 2 bases and J by 7 bases, with 10 bases between the two germline ends. The CDR3 DNA reads as TGCGCCAGCAGCTTTGGTGCGAGTGAGCAGTACTTC. Residues: CASSFGASEQYF.

This clonotype was seen ten or more times. The gene calls are TRBV9 and TRBJ1-6; D ambiguous. Trimming took 4 bases from V and 5 from J, leaving 13 bases between them. Germline CDR1 and CDR2: SGDLS and YYNGEE. This CDR3 contains 15 residues. The CDR3 coding sequence is TGTGCCAGCAGCCCCCAAGGGCCAAATAATTCACCCCTCCACTTT. Translation: CASSPQGPNNSPLHF.

In this sample, this clonotype turned up many times. This sequence joins TRBV12-3 or TRBV12-4 and TRBJ2-2; D is perhaps TRBD1 (6 bases). The germline V and J ends were trimmed by 3 bases and 5 bases, with 28 bases remaining between them. The CDR3 sequence is 20 residues long. The CDR3 is CASSFRVRFLVEQGTGELFF. Here the CDR3 DNA reads TGTGCCAGCAGTTTTCGGGTCCGATTTCTCGTCGAACAGGGAACCGGGGAGCTGTTTTTT.

This clonotype was detected ten times or more. The chain has TRBV5-1 and TRBJ2-1; the D gene could be TRBD1 or TRBD2 (5 bases each). CDR3 length: 14 amino acids. The germline V gene has CDR1 SGHRS and CDR2 YFSETQ. Trimming removed 7 bases from V and 4 bases from J, with 15 bases in between. The chain's CDR3 is CASGYGDEYNEQFF. CDR3 nucleotides: TGCGCCAGCGGTTACGGGGACGAATACAATGAGCAGTTCTTC. The variable domain in full, with the rest retrieved from reference TRBV5-1 and TRBJ2-1, is KAGVTQTPRYLIKTRGQQVTLSCSPISGHRSVSWYQQTPGQGLQFLFEYFSETQRNKGNFPGRFSGRQFSNSRSEMNVSTLELGDSALYLCASGYGDEYNEQFFGPGTRLTVL.